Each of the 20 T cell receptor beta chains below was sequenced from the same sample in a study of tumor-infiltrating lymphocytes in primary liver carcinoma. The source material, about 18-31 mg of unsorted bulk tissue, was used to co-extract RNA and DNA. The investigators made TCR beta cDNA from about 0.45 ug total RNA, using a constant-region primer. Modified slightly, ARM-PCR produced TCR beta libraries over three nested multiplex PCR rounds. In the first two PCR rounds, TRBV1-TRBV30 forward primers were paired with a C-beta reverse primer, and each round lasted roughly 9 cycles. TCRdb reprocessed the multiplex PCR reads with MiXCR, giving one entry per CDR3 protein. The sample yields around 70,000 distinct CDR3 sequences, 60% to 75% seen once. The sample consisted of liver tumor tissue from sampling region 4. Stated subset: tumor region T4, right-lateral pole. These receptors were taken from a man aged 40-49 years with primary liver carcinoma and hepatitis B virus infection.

This CDR3 reads CASRYGLAGHNEQFF. CDR3 nucleotides: TGTGCCAGCAGATATGGACTAGCGGGGCACAATGAGCAGTTCTTC. The gene calls are TRBV6-5 and TRBJ2-1, with 12 bases lining up with TRBD2. The CDR3 sequence is 15 residues long. Trimming cost V 6 bases and J 5 bases; bases outside gene matches: 5. Germline lookup yields CDR1 MNHEY and CDR2 SVGAGI.

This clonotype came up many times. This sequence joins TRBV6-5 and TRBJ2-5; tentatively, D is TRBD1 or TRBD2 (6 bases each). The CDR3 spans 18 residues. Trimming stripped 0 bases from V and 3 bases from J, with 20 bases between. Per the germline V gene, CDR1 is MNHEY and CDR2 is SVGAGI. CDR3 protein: CASSYSKLGAPGEETQYF. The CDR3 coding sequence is TGTGCCAGCAGTTACTCGAAGTTGGGGGCCCCGGGAGAAGAGACCCAGTACTTC.

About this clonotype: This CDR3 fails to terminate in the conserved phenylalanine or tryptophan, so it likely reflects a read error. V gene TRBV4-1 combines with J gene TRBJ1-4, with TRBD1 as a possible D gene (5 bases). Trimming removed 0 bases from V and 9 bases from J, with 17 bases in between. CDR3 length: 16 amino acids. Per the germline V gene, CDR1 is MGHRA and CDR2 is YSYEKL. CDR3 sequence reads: CASSQDQARGNKKLFL. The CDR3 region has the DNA TGCGCCAGCAGCCAAGATCAGGCGAGGGGAAACAAAAAACTGTTTCTT.

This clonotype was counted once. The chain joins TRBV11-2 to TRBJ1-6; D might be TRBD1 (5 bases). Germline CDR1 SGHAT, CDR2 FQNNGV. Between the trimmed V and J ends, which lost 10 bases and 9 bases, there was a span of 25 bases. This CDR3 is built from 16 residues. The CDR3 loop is CAISLGVSGEGSPLHF. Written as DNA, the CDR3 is TGTGCCATAAGCTTAGGGGTCTCTGGGGAAGGTTCACCCCTCCACTTT.

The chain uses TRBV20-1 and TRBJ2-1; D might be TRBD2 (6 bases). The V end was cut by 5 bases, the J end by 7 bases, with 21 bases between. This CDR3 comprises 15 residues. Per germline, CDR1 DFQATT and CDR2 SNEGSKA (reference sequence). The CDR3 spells CSAVDGAGRSNEQFF. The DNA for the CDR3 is TGCAGTGCTGTGGATGGGGCAGGGAGGAGTAATGAGCAGTTCTTC.

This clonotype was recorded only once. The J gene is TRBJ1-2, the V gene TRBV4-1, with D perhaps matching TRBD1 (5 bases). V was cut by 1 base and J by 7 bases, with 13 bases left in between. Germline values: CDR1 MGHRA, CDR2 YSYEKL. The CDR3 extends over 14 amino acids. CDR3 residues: CASSQGGPVFGYTF. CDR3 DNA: TGCGCCAGCAGCCAAGGGGGCCCGGTGTTTGGCTACACCTTC.

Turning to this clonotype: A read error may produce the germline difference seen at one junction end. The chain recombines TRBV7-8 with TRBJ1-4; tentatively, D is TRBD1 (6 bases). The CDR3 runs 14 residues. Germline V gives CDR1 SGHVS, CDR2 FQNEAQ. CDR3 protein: CPSSPGATNEKLFF. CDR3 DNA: TGTCCCAGCAGCCCAGGGGCAACTAATGAAAAGCTGTTTTTT.

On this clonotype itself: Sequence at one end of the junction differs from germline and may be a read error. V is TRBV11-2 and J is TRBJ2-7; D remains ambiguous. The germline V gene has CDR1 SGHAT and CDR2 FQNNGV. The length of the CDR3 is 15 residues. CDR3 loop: CASSLGVTLSYEQYF. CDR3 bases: TGTGCCAGCAGCCTCGGCGTGACTCTATCCTACGAACAGTACTTC.

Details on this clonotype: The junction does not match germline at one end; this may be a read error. The CDR3 DNA follows: TGTGCCAGCAATTACACGTCCGGGACAGGGGCGTTCTTC. It codes for CASNYTSGTGAFF. The chain has TRBV6-2 or TRBV6-3 and TRBJ2-1; 10 bases line up with TRBD1. Germline CDR1 reads MNHEY; CDR2 reads SVGEGT. This CDR3 is built from 13 residues.

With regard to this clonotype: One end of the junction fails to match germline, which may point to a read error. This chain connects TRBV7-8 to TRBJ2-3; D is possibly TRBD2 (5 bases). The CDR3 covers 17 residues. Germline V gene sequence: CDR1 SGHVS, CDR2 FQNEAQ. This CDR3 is CASSLDASGASIDTQYF. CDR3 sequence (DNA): TGTGCCAGCAGCTTGGATGCAAGTGGAGCTAGCATAGATACGCAGTATTTT.

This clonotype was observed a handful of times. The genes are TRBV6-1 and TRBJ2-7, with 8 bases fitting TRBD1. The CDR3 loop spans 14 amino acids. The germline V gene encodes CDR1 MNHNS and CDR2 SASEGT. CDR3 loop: CVSSERGQAYEQYF. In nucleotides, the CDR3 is TGTGTCAGTAGTGAACGGGGACAGGCCTACGAGCAGTACTTC.

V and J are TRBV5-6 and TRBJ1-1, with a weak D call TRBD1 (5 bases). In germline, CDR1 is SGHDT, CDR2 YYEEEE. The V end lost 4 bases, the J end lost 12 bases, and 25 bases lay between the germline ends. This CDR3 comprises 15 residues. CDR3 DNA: TGTGCCAGCAGCCTGACGGGACTCCTGAACACGGAAACTTTCTTT. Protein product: CASSLTGLLNTETFF.

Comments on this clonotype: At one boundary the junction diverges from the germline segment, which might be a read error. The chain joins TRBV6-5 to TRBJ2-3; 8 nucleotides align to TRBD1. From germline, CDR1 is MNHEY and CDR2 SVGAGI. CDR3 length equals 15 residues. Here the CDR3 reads CTSRPGTGNYDTQYF. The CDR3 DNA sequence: TGTACCAGCAGACCCGGGACAGGTAATTACGATACGCAGTATTTT.

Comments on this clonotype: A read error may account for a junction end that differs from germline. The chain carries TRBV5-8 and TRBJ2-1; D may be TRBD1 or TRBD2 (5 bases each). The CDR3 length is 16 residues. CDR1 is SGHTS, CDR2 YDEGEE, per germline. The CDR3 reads CASSLGLFGAYNGQIF. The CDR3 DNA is TGTGCCAGCAGCCTCGGACTCTTTGGGGCCTACAATGGGCAGATCTTC.

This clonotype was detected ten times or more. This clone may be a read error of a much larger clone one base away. For the CDR3, the DNA is TGTGCCAGCAGCCAAGACAACTCCTACGAGCAGTACTTC. This sequence encodes CASSQDNSYEQYF. The chain is built from TRBV14 and TRBJ2-7; D remains ambiguous. Germline V gene sequence: CDR1 SGHDN, CDR2 FVKESK. The CDR3 has 13 amino acids. Trimming took off 0 bases at V and 0 bases at J, with 3 bases between the two ends.

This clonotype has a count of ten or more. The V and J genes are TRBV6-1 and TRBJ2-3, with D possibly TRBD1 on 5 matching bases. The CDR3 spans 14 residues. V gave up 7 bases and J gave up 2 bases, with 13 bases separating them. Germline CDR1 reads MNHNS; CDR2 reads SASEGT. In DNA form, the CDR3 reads TGTGCCAGCACCTACAGGACCCTCACAGATACGCAGTATTTT. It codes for CASTYRTLTDTQYF.

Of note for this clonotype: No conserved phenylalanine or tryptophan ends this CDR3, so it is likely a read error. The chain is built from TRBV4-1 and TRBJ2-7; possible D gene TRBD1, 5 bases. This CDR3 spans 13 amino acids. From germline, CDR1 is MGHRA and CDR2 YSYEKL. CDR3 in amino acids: CASSRTRAYEQYL. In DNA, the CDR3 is TGCGCCAGCAGCCGGACAAGGGCCTATGAGCAGTACTTA.

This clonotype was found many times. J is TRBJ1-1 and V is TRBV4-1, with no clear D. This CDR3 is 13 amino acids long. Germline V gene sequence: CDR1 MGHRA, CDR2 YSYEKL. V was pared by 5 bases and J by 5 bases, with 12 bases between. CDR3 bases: TGCGCCAGCAGCGACCTCTCGGGGACTGAAGCTTTCTTT. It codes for CASSDLSGTEAFF.

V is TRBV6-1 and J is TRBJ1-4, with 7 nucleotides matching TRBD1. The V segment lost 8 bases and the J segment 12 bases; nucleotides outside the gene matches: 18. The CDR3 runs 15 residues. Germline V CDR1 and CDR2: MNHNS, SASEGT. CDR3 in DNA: TGTGCCAGCGCCCCTAGACAGGGACAAGGCGAACAACTGTTTTTT. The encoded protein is CASAPRQGQGEQLFF.

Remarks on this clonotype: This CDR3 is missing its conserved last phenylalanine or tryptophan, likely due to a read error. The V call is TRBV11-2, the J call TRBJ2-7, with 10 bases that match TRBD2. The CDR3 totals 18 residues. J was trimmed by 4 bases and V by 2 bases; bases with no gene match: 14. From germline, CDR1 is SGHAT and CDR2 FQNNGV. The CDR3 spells CASSLSVGPAGGAYEQYL. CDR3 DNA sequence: TGTGCCAGCAGCTTATCCGTTGGACCAGCGGGAGGGGCGTACGAGCAGTACCTC.